Sequencing of this T cell receptor (beta chain) was carried out in a study of CD8 T cells in ankylosing spondylitis. Researchers built TCR beta libraries using quantitative 5'-RACE with molecular barcodes. One entry per CDR3 protein results from TCRdb running MiXCR on the 5' RACE reads. The data contain 150,000 or so distinct CDR3 sequences, around 17% of them singletons. The CDR3 runs to 14 residues. CDR1 SGHRS and CDR2 YFSETQ come from the germline V gene. Trimming took off 1 base at V and 0 bases at J, with 7 bases between the two ends. At least ten counts were recorded for this clonotype. The receptor's source is a male donor with ankylosing spondylitis or in good health (not recorded which). This chain joins TRBV5-1 and TRBJ1-1; D is unresolved. The source material was blood, either unsorted or a sorted T cell fraction (not recorded which). The CDR3 region is CASSLIQMNTEAFF. CDR3 in DNA: TGCGCCAGCAGCTTGATCCAGATGAACACTGAAGCTTTCTTT.